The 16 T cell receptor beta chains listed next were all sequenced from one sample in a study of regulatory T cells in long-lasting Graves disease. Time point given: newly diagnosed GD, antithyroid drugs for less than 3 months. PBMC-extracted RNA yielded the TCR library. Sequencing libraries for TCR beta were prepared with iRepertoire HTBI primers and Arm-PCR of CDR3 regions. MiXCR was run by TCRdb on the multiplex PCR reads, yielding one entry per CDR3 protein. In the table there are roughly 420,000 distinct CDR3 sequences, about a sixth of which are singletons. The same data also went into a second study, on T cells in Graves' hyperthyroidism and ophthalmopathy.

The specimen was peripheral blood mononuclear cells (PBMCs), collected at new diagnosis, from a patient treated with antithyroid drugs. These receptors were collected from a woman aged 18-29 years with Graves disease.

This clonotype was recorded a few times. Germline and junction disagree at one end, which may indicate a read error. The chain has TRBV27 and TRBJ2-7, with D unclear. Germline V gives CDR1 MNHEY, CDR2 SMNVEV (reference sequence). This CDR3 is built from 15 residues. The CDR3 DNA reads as TGTGCCAGCAGTAAATCGGGCCCCCTGTCCTACAAGCAGTACTTC. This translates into CASSKSGPLSYKQYF.

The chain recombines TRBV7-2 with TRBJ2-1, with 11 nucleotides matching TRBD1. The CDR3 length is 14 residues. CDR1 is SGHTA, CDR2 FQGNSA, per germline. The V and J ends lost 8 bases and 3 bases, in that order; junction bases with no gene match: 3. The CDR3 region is CASRGTGGYNEQFF. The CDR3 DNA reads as TGTGCCAGCCGCGGGACAGGGGGCTACAATGAGCAGTTCTTC.

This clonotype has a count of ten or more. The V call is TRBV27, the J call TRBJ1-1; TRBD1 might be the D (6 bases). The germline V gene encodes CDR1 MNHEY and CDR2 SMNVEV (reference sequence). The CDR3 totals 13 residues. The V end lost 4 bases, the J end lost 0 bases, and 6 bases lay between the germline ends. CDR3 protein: CASSWTVNTEAFF. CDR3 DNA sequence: TGTGCCAGCAGTTGGACAGTGAACACTGAAGCTTTCTTT.

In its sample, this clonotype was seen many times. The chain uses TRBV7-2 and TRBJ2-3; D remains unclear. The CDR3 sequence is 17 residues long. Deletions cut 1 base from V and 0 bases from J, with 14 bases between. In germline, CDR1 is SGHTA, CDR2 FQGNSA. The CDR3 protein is CASSLDGETQSTDTQYF. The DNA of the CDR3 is TGTGCCAGCAGCTTAGATGGTGAGACCCAGAGCACAGATACGCAGTATTTT.

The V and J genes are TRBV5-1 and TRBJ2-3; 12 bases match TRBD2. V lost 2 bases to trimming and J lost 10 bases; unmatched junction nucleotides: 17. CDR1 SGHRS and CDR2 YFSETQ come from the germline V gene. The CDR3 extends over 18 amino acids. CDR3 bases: TGCGCCAGCAGCTTCACTAGCGGGAGGTTGTCTGGTCCGGATGCGCAGTATTTT. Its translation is CASSFTSGRLSGPDAQYF. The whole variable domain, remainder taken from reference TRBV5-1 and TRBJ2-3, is KAGVTQTPRYLIKTRGQQVTLSCSPISGHRSVSWYQQTPGQGLQFLFEYFSETQRNKGNFPGRFSGRQFSNSRSEMNVSTLELGDSALYLCASSFTSGRLSGPDAQYFGPGTRLTVL.

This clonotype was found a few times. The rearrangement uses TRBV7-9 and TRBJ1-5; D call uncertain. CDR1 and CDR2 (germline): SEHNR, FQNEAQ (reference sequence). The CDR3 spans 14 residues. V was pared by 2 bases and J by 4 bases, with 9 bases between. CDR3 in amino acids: CASSLSFSNQPQHF. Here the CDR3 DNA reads TGTGCCAGCAGCTTAAGTTTCTCAAATCAGCCCCAGCATTTT.

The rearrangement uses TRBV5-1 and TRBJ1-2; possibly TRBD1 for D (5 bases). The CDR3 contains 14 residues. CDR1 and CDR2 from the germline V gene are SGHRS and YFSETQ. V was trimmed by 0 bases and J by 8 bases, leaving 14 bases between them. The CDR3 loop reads CASSLAGTNGGYTF. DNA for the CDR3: TGCGCCAGCAGCTTGGCAGGGACGAATGGGGGCTACACCTTC.

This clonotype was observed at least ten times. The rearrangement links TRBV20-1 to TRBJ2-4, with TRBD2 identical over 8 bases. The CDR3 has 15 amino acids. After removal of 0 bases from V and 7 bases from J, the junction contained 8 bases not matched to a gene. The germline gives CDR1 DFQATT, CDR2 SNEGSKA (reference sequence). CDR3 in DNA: TGCAGTGCTAGAGAGGCTAGCGGGTTTAAGAACATTCAGTACTTC. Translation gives CSAREASGFKNIQYF.

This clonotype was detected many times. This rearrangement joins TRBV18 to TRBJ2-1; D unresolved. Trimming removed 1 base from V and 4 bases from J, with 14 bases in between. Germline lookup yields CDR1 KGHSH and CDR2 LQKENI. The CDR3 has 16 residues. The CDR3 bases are TGTGCCAGCTCACCACAAAATAGCCCCTTGTACAATGAGCAGTTCTTC. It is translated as CASSPQNSPLYNEQFF.

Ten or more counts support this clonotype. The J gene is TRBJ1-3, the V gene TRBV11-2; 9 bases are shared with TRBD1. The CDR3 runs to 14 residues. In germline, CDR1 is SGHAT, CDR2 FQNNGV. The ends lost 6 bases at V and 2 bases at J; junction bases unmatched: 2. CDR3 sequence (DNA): TGTGCCAGCAGACAGGGGGCGGCTGGAAACACCATATATTTT. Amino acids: CASRQGAAGNTIYF.

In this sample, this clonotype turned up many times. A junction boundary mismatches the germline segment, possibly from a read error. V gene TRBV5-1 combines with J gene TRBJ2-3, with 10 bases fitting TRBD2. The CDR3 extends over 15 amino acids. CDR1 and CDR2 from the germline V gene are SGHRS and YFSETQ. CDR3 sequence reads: CASSPGTSGTDTQYF. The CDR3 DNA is TGTGCCAGCAGTCCCGGGACTAGCGGCACAGATACGCAGTATTTT.

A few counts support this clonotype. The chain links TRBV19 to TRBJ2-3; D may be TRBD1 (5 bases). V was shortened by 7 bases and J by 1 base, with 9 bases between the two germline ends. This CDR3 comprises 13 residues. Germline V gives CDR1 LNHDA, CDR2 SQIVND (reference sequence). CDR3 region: CASKGWGTDTQYF. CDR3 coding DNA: TGTGCCAGTAAGGGGTGGGGCACAGATACGCAGTATTTT.

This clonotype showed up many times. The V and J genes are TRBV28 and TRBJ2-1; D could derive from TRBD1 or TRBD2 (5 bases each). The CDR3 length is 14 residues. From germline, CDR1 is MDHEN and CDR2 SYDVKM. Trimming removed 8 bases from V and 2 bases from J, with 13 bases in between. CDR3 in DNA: TGTGCCAGCGTCGGGGCTGAGGCCTACAATGAGCAGTTCTTC. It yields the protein CASVGAEAYNEQFF.

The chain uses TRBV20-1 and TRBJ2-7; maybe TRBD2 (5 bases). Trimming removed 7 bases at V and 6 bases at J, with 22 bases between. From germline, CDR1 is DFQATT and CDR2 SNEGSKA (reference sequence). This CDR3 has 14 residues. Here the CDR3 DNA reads TGCAGTGATCCCTTTCGAAGCGGCCATGGCGAGCAGTACTTC. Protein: CSDPFRSGHGEQYF.

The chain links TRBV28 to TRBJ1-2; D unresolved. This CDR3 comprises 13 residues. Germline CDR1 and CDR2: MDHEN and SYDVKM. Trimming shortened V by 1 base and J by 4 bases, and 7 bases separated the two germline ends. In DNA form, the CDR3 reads TGTGCCAGCAGTTTATTACAAGTCTATGGCTACACCTTC. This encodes CASSLLQVYGYTF.

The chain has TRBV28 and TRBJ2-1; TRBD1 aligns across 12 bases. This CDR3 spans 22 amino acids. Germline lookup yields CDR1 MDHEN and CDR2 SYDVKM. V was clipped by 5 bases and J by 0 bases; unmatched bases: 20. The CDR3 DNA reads TGTGCCAGCAGTCAATTGGGGGGACAGGGGGCGGGGCGGGAGAGCTCCTACAATGAGCAGTTCTTC. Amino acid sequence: CASSQLGGQGAGRESSYNEQFF. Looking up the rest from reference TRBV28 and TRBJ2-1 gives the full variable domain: DVKVTQSSRYLVKRTGEKVFLECVQDMDHENMFWYRQDPGLGLRLIYFSYDVKMKEKGDIPEGYSVSREKKERFSLILESASTNQTSMYLCASSQLGGQGAGRESSYNEQFFGPGTRLTVL.